These T cell receptor beta chains were read from a single sample in a study of CD8 T cells in Susac syndrome. From the immunoSEQ multiplex PCR reads, TCRdb called clonotypes with MiXCR, one entry per CDR3 protein. This sample has tens of thousands of distinct CDR3 sequences, with more than 85% found just once. The sequenced sample consisted of CD8+ T cells from PBMCs. These receptors were obtained from a human donor with multiple sclerosis. Both conserved end residues are part of each CDR3. D genes are given only for firm matches. Clone size is given for some rows only: seen once, a few or many times, or a class if the clone is expanded.

>TRBD1|.|TRBJ2-2|TRBV6-2/TRBV6-3
TGTGCCAGCAGTGCACAGGGGGCGCCCACCGGGGAGCTGTTTTTT
CASSAQGAPTGELFF
>TRBD1|.|TRBJ2-2|TRBV3-1
TGTGCCAGCAAACCCGAGACAGGGGTCCTCGGGGAGCTGTTTTTT
CASKPETGVLGELFF
>.|.|TRBJ2-7|TRBV9
TGTGCCAGCAGCGTAGGGGGGACGGCCACCTACGAGCAGTACTTC
CASSVGGTATYEQYF
>TRBD1|.|TRBJ2-7|TRBV5-4
TGTGCCAGCAGCTTAACAGGGGTTAGCGAGCAGTACTTC
CASSLTGVSEQYF
>.|few|TRBJ2-7|TRBV5-5
TGTGCCAGCAGCTTTTGGGGCACCTCCTACGAGCAGTACTTC
CASSFWGTSYEQYF
>.|.|TRBJ2-1|TRBV7-9
TGTGCCAGCAGCTTAGCGATATCTGCAGGGCTGTTCTTC
CASSLAISAGLFF
>TRBD2|.|TRBJ2-7|TRBV14
TGTGCCAGCAGCCCCCCGGGGCGGGGGACGGGGGAGCAGTACTTC
CASSPPGRGTGEQYF
>TRBD2|.|TRBJ2-1|TRBV12-3/TRBV12-4
TGTGCCAGCAGCCGACTAGCGGGAAGCAATGAGCAGTTCTTC
CASSRLAGSNEQFF
>.|.|TRBJ2-7|TRBV19
TGTGCCAGTGGCAAGTCCTACGAGCAGTACTTC
CASGKSYEQYF
>.|.|TRBJ1-1|TRBV11-2
TGTGCCAGCAGCTACGGACTGGCTGAAGCTTTCTTT
CASSYGLAEAFF
>.|.|TRBJ1-4|TRBV5-6
TGTGCCAGCAGCTTGGAATCTCGGAATGAAAAACTGTTTTTT
CASSLESRNEKLFF
>.|.|TRBJ2-1|TRBV2
TGTGCCAACCCCCCGGGTCGCGGGTCGGGCCATGAGCAGTTCTTC
CANPPGRGSGHEQFF
>TRBD2|.|TRBJ2-3|TRBV14
TGTGCCAGCAGCCACCGCCCGGGACTAAACACAGATACGCAGTATTTT
CASSHRPGLNTDTQYF
>.|.|TRBJ2-7|TRBV28
TGTGCCAGCATGGCGCAGGGGGGGGCGTGGGAGCAGTACTTC
CASMAQGGAWEQYF
>TRBD2|.|TRBJ2-5|TRBV5-1
TGCGCCAGCAGCTTGACGGGACTAGCGTTTCGGATGGAGACCCAGTACTTC
CASSLTGLAFRMETQYF
>TRBD2|.|TRBJ2-3|TRBV5-4
TGTGCCAGCAGCCTGGGACTAGCTTCCCCAGATACGCAGTATTTT
CASSLGLASPDTQYF
>.|once|TRBJ1-4|TRBV9
TGTGCCAGCAGTCTAGGGGGGGATGAAAAACTGTTTTTT
CASSLGGDEKLFF
>.|.|TRBJ2-2|TRBV29-1
TGCAGCGCTGACCCTGGTACCGGGGAGCTGTTTTTT
CSADPGTGELFF
>.|.|TRBJ1-5|TRBV5-6
TGTGCCAGCAGCTTGAGAGGGCACCCAAATACCGAGCATTTT
CASSLRGHPNTEHF
>.|.|TRBJ1-1|TRBV9
TGTGCCAGCAGCGAAGGGGGGGTCCCTGAAGCTTTCTTT
CASSEGGVPEAFF
>.|.|TRBJ1-4|TRBV4-1
TGCGCCAGCAGCCAAGAGGAGGTTGGGGCAGGGGCGGGTGAAAAACTGTTTTTT
CASSQEEVGAGAGEKLFF
>.|.|TRBJ2-7|TRBV19
TGTGCCAGTAGTAGTAGCGACTACGAGCAGTACTTC
CASSSSDYEQYF
>.|.|TRBJ2-2|TRBV7-3
TGTGCCAGCAGCTTGGGGTTAGCGTCCACCGGGGAGCTGTTTTTT
CASSLGLASTGELFF
>.|.|TRBJ2-3|TRBV9
TGTGCCAGCAGCGTTAGCGGTTTAACAGATACGCAGTATTTT
CASSVSGLTDTQYF
>TRBD2|.|TRBJ2-3|TRBV30
TGTGCCTGGAGTTTTAGCGGGGGGGCGGCAGATACGCAGTATTTT
CAWSFSGGAADTQYF
>.|.|TRBJ2-3|TRBV15
TGTGCCACCAGCAGAGTGGCCCGTGGCACAGATACGCAGTATTTT
CATSRVARGTDTQYF
>TRBD2|.|TRBJ2-2|TRBV7-2
TGTGCCAGCAGCTCCCGACTAGCGGGAGGGCCTTTATCCGGGGAGCTGTTTTTT
CASSSRLAGGPLSGELFF
>TRBD1|.|TRBJ2-5|TRBV28
TGTGCCGTCGGTTGGGGACAGGGTACGAAGACCCAGTACTTC
CAVGWGQGTKTQYF
>.|.|TRBJ1-2|TRBV28
TGTGCCAGCAGTTTCGGAGGATCCGGAAGCTACACCTTC
CASSFGGSGSYTF